This T cell receptor beta chain was sequenced during a study of T cells after yellow fever vaccination. The wider study: Preparing low-cell-number fractions relied on SMART-Seq v4 Ultra Low Input. Study-level points and caveats: Reappearance after the booster was seen for most primary-vaccination clones, at 95% to 97% CD4 and less than 90% CD8.

TCRdb analysed the 5' RACE reads with MiXCR anew, one entry per CDR3 protein. The sample lists just under 600,000 distinct CDR3 sequences, roughly 12% seen once, with over 12% in the top ten. Worth noting for this clonotype: Its antigen remains unknown.

This clonotype originated in a man aged 25 to 40 who received the YFV17D yellow fever vaccine. Sequenced here: PBMCs, sampled on the day of the yellow fever booster vaccination.

The CDR3 sequence is CASSQDRDWNTGELFF. The CDR3, as DNA: TGTGCCAGCAGCCAGGACAGGGACTGGAACACCGGGGAGCTGTTTTTT. This chain connects TRBV7-2 to TRBJ2-2; 8 nucleotides agree with TRBD1. The V and J ends lost 5 bases and 1 base, in that order; junction bases with no gene match: 6. The CDR3 length is 16 residues. CDR1 and CDR2 from the germline V gene are SGHTA and FQGNSA.